This T cell receptor (beta chain) was documented in a study of OX40 agonist ivuxolimab in advanced cancers. Turning to the study itself: It was ivuxolimab, an agonistic anti-OX40 (CD134) antibody, that patients were treated with. Ivuxolimab was delivered to patients intravenously every 2 weeks at doses spanning 0.01 to 10 mg/kg.

After removal of 5 bases from V and 6 bases from J, the junction contained 7 bases not matched to a gene. The CDR3 spans 14 residues. Germline loops: CDR1 SEHNR, CDR2 FQNEAQ (reference sequence). TCRdb's copy holds only in-frame clones and misses some; the assay was immunoSEQ multiplex PCR. The sample has over 8,000 clones, around 89% seen once. The chain is built from TRBV7-9 and TRBJ2-3; 8 nucleotides align to TRBD1. This clonotype was obtained from an adult with an advanced solid tumor such as melanoma, head and neck, liver or kidney cancer. The material was CD4+ or CD8+ T cells sorted from blood, obtained in a trial of the OX40 agonist ivuxolimab. CDR3 in amino acids: CASSVGQGGDTQYF. CDR3 in DNA: TGTGCCAGCAGCGTCGGACAGGGTGGGGATACGCAGTATTTT.